This T cell receptor (beta chain) was identified in a study of control samples from healthy donors and cancer patients. The data were produced by immunoSEQ multiplex PCR, yet TCRdb's version contains in-frame clones alone and is incomplete. The sample yields around 190,000 clones, roughly 89% seen once. Trimming removed 0 bases from V and 8 bases from J, with 13 bases in between. Germline values: CDR1 LGHNA, CDR2 YNFKEQ. CDR3 length: 15 residues. J is TRBJ2-2 and V is TRBV4-2; D is unclear. This clonotype originated in a woman aged 50 to 65 in good health. The sequenced sample consisted of blood. Here the CDR3 reads CASSQEQGLGGELFF. The DNA of the CDR3 is TGTGCCAGCAGCCAAGAACAAGGGCTTGGTGGGGAGCTGTTTTTT.